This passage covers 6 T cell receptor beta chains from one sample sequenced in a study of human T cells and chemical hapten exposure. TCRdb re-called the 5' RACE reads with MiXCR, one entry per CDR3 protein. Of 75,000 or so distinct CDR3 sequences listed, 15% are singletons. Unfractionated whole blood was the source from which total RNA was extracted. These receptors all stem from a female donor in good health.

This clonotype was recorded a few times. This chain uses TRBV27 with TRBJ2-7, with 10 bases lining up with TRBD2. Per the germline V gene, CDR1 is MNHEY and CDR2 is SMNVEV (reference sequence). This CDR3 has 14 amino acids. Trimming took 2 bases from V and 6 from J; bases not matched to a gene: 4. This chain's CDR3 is CASSLRLAGVEQYF. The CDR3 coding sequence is TGTGCCAGCAGTTTACGGCTAGCGGGAGTCGAGCAGTACTTC.

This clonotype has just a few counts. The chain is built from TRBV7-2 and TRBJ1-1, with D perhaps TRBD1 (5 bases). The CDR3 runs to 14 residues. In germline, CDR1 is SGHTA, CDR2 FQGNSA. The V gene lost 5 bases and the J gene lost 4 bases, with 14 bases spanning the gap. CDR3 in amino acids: CASSPRRAGTEAFF. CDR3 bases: TGTGCCAGCAGCCCCCGCAGGGCTGGCACTGAAGCTTTCTTT.

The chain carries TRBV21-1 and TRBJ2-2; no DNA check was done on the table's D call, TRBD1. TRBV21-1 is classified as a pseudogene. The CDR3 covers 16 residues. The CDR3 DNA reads TGTGCCAGCAGCAATGTTGGACAGGGACACACCGGGGAGCTGTTTTTT. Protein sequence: CASSNVGQGHTGELFF.

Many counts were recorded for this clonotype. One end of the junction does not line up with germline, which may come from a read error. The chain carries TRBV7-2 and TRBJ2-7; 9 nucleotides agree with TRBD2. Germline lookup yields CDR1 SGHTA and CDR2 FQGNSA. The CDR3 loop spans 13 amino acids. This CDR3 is CASSLAGAYEQYF. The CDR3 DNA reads TGTGCCAGCAGTTTAGCGGGAGCCTACGAGCAGTACTTC.

Written as DNA, the CDR3 is TGCAGTGCTAGAGAGGAAGGCCGAGGAAACACCATATATTTT. Its translation is CSAREEGRGNTIYF. This chain connects TRBV20-1 to TRBJ1-3; D remains unclear. V gave up 0 bases and J gave up 4 bases, with 10 bases separating them. The length of the CDR3 is 14 residues. CDR1 is DFQATT and CDR2 is SNEGSKA in the germline V gene (reference sequence).

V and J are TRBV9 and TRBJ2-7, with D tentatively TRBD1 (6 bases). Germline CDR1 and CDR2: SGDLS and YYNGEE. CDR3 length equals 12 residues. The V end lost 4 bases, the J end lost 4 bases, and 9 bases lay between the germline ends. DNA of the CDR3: TGTGCCAGCAGCCCAGACAGGTACGAGCAGTACTTC. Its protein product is CASSPDRYEQYF.